This T cell receptor beta chain is from a study of T cells in Graves' hyperthyroidism and ophthalmopathy. Study in general: At the time of initial diagnosis and before any treatment, peripheral blood was collected.

RNA transcripts provided the source from which TCR beta CDR3 regions were amplified. During a first-round RT-PCR of the TCR CDR3, the HTBI primer set was used. TCRdb recomputed calls from the multiplex PCR reads with MiXCR, one row per CDR3 protein. The sample consists of around 500,000 distinct CDR3 sequences, approximately 15% of them appearing once. This clonotype was detected ten times or more. Patients were excluded because of uncontrolled infection, other autoimmune disease, pregnancy or lactation. Germline loops: CDR1 LNHDA, CDR2 SQIVND (reference sequence). This CDR3 has 14 amino acids. Trimming shortened V by 2 bases and J by 2 bases, and 7 bases separated the two germline ends.

Sequenced material: blood. The sequence derives from a woman between 18 and 29 years old with Graves' hyperthyroidism. This chain uses TRBV19 with TRBJ2-1; D not resolved. CDR3 DNA: TGTGCCAGTAGTATACTCCCCACCTACAATGAGCAGTTCTTC. This gives the protein CASSILPTYNEQFF.